The T cell receptor (beta chain) described here comes from a study of blood T cell repertoires in COVID-19. Germline V gene lookup returns CDR1 SGDLS and CDR2 YYNGEE. The V segment lost 2 bases and the J segment 0 bases; nucleotides outside the gene matches: 5. The CDR3 length is 16 residues. How the authors handled the data: For nucleated cells, counts were estimated from reference gene primer amplification. This table comes from immunoSEQ multiplex PCR, and its TCRdb copy is limited to in-frame clones, with some not included. V and J calls and clone size are those listed in that table; D and trimming were worked out from the DNA. Here the sample spans more than 80,000 clones, 72% being singletons.

This chain connects TRBV9 to TRBJ1-2, with 9 nucleotides matching TRBD1. This clonotype originated in a woman aged 55-69 years in a cohort sampled during active or convalescent COVID-19. Material for sequencing was peripheral blood. CDR3 in amino acids: CASSVGDRVPNYGYTF. The CDR3 bases are TGTGCCAGCAGCGTCGGGGACAGGGTTCCTAACTATGGCTACACCTTC.